Sequencing of this T cell receptor beta chain was carried out in a study of cytomegalovirus exposure and HLA in healthy donors. Study-level points and caveats: Across donors, sequencing depth was assumed by presence/absence analyses to be roughly uniform. The records held CMV serostatus as the only immune exposure information. Many donors carried some public TCRs, although rarity characterized most TCR sequences. Prior analysis indicated that the majority of TCR beta V segments exhibited productivity approximately 87% or approximately 30% of the time.

This clone was counted a few times. Its target is unknown. PCR employed 60 Vbeta and 13 Jbeta primers. The assay was immunoSEQ multiplex PCR, and TCRdb's table has in-frame clones only and misses some. Of approximately 150,000 clones listed, 80% are singletons. The CDR3 loop spans 13 amino acids. Trimming removed 4 bases at V and 8 bases at J, with 14 bases between. The V gene's germline CDR1 is MGHDK and CDR2 SYGVNS. This rearrangement joins TRBV25-1 to TRBJ1-2, with D possibly matching TRBD1 (6 bases). This TCR came from a man aged 18 to 30 in good health and CMV-seropositive. Sequencing was carried out using PBMCs. CDR3 in amino acids: CASSANHRDGYTF. The CDR3 DNA reads TGTGCCAGCAGTGCAAACCACAGGGACGGCTACACCTTC.